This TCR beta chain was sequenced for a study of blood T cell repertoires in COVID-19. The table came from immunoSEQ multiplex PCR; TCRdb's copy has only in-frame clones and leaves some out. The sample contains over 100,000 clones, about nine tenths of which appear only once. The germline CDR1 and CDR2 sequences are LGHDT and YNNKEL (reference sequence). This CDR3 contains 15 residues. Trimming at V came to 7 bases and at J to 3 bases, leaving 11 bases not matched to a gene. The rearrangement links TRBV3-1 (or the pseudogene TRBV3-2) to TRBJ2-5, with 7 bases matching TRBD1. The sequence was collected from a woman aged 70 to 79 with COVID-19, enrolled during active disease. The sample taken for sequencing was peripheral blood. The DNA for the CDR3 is TGTGCCAGCACCCGGTCCGGGACAGCCAAAGAGACCCAGTACTTC. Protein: CASTRSGTAKETQYF.